This entry lists 31 T cell receptor beta chains sequenced from one sample in a study of T cell responses to AZD1222 COVID-19 vaccine. The assay was immunoSEQ multiplex PCR, and TCRdb's table has in-frame clones only and misses some. The sample contains 70,000 to 95,000 clones, about 89% of which appear only once. Specimen: peripheral blood, collected 28 days after the second AZD1222 dose. These receptors were taken from an adult who received the AZD1222 COVID-19 vaccine.

The rearrangement joins TRBV7-9 to TRBJ2-5; D is unresolved. Between the trimmed V and J ends, which lost 2 bases and 4 bases, there was a span of 17 bases. From germline, CDR1 is SEHNR and CDR2 FQNEAQ (reference sequence). The CDR3 sequence is 16 residues long. CDR3 loop: CASSLIASESGETQYF. The CDR3 coding sequence is TGTGCCAGCAGCTTAATCGCCTCGGAGTCGGGAGAGACCCAGTACTTC.

This clone has a single count. The rearrangement links TRBV3-1 (or the pseudogene TRBV3-2) to TRBJ2-5, with 8 positions matching TRBD1. The CDR3 extends over 18 amino acids. The V gene end was trimmed by 4 bases and the J gene end by 3 bases; junction bases not matched to a gene: 16. Germline CDR1 LGHDT, CDR2 YNNKEL (reference sequence). The CDR3 DNA reads as TGTGCCAGCAGCCTCTCAGAAGGTACAGGGGGAAGGGAAGAGACCCAGTACTTC. As protein: CASSLSEGTGGREETQYF.

V is TRBV19 and J is TRBJ2-4; possibly TRBD1 for D (6 bases). The CDR3 contains 13 residues. Germline CDR1 and CDR2: LNHDA and SQIVND (reference sequence). Trimming removed 6 bases at V and 5 bases at J, with 11 bases between. The CDR3 bases are TGTGCCAGTAGCATGGGACAAGAAAACATTCAGTACTTC. This gives the protein CASSMGQENIQYF.

The J gene is TRBJ1-2, the V gene TRBV5-8, with TRBD1 as a possible D gene (6 bases). V was clipped by 4 bases and J by 4 bases, with 11 bases between them. The CDR3 is 13 residues long. CDR1 and CDR2 from the germline V gene are SGHTS and YDEGEE. The CDR3 nucleotides are TGTGCCAGCAGCCCCGACAGGACCTATGGCTACACCTTC. Protein sequence: CASSPDRTYGYTF. Drawing the rest from reference TRBV5-8 and TRBJ1-2, the complete variable domain is EAGVTQSPTHLIKTRGQQATLRCSPISGHTSVYWYQQALGLGLQFLLWYDEGEERNRGNFPPRFSGRQFPNYSSELNVNALELEDSALYLCASSPDRTYGYTFGSGTRLTVV.

V gene TRBV18 combines with J gene TRBJ2-5; D is ambiguous. Germline-derived CDR1 and CDR2 are KGHSH and LQKENI. The CDR3 sequence is 13 residues long. Trimming took 3 bases from V and 2 from J, leaving 7 bases between them. CDR3 amino acids: CASSPYEQETQYF. The CDR3 nucleotides are TGTGCCAGCTCACCCTATGAGCAAGAGACCCAGTACTTC.

The chain links TRBV6-5 to TRBJ2-1; the D gene is possibly TRBD2 (6 bases). In germline, CDR1 is MNHEY, CDR2 SVGAGI. V was clipped by 8 bases and J by 4 bases, with 18 bases between them. The CDR3 spans 15 residues. CDR3 loop: CASGLGGAGYNEQFF. The CDR3 bases are TGTGCCAGCGGTCTAGGAGGGGCCGGATACAATGAGCAGTTCTTC.

The chain's CDR3 is CASSVSGQGKNTYEQYF. DNA for the CDR3: TGCGCCAGCAGCGTCTCCGGACAGGGCAAAAACACCTACGAGCAGTACTTC. The chain combines TRBV5-1 with TRBJ2-7; 8 positions agree with TRBD1. This CDR3 contains 17 residues. V lost 4 bases to trimming and J lost 2 bases; unmatched junction nucleotides: 14. Germline V gives CDR1 SGHRS, CDR2 YFSETQ.

The chain joins TRBV19 to TRBJ1-2; 7 positions agree with TRBD1. The CDR3 runs 15 residues. Losses at the gene ends were 3 bases for V and 5 bases for J; bases not matched to a gene: 9. From germline, CDR1 is LNHDA and CDR2 SQIVND (reference sequence). CDR3 DNA: TGTGCCAGTAGTATCCCGGGACAGCATTATTATGGCTACACCTTC. It encodes CASSIPGQHYYGYTF.

J is TRBJ1-1 and V is TRBV6-5, with no clear D. The CDR3 loop spans 11 amino acids. Germline V CDR1 and CDR2: MNHEY, SVGAGI. V was trimmed by 8 bases and J by 7 bases, leaving 11 bases between them. In nucleotides, the CDR3 is TGTGCCAGCGTAGGAGCGAGTGAAGCTTTCTTT. Protein product: CASVGASEAFF.

This chain connects TRBV10-1 to TRBJ2-2; TRBD1 aligns across 8 bases. V dropped 8 bases and J dropped 2; count of bases not matched to a gene: 7. This CDR3 has 15 residues. Per the germline V gene, CDR1 is WNHNN and CDR2 is SYGVQD (reference sequence). CDR3 bases: TGCGCCAGCCGTCCCGGGACAGGCAACACCGGGGAGCTGTTTTTT. It is translated as CASRPGTGNTGELFF.

The chain combines TRBV7-2 with TRBJ2-3; no clear D. There are 14 residues in the CDR3. The germline gives CDR1 SGHTA, CDR2 FQGNSA. V lost 5 bases and J lost 0, with 9 bases in between. The CDR3 DNA sequence: TGTGCCAGCAGCATAGGCGCCAGCACAGATACGCAGTATTTT. This gives the protein CASSIGASTDTQYF. Full variable domain (outside the CDR3, taken from reference TRBV7-2 and TRBJ2-3): GAGVSQSPSNKVTEKGKDVELRCDPISGHTALYWYRQSLGQGLEFLIYFQGNSAPDKSGLPSDRFSAERTGGSVSTLTIQRTQQEDSAVYLCASSIGASTDTQYFGPGTRLTVL.

The chain joins TRBV9 to TRBJ1-2, with D perhaps matching TRBD1 (5 bases). Looked up from germline, CDR1 is SGDLS and CDR2 is YYNGEE. Trimming removed 4 bases at V and 2 bases at J, with 12 bases between. The CDR3 is 14 amino acids. The chain's CDR3 is CASSFRGANYGYTF. CDR3 in DNA: TGTGCCAGCAGCTTCCGCGGGGCCAACTATGGCTACACCTTC.

The chain carries TRBV6-1 and TRBJ2-3, with 12 bases matching TRBD2. Germline V gene sequence: CDR1 MNHNS, CDR2 SASEGT. This CDR3 comprises 17 residues. V lost 1 base to trimming and J lost 3 bases; unmatched junction nucleotides: 5. CDR3 DNA sequence: TGTGCCAGCAGTGAAGATCGGCTAGCGGGGGGGACAGATACGCAGTATTTT. Translating gives CASSEDRLAGGTDTQYF.

The chain uses TRBV6-5 and TRBJ2-1; D is undetermined. Between the trimmed V and J ends, which lost 2 bases and 0 bases, there was a span of 8 bases. This CDR3 contains 15 residues. Looked up from germline, CDR1 is MNHEY and CDR2 is SVGAGI. The CDR3 spells CASSYRWSSYNEQFF. For the CDR3, the DNA is TGTGCCAGCAGTTACCGGTGGAGCTCCTACAATGAGCAGTTCTTC.

This chain links TRBV7-3 with TRBJ1-1; TRBD1 matches at 8 bases. V dropped 8 bases and J dropped 5; count of bases not matched to a gene: 13. This CDR3 spans 15 amino acids. Germline CDR1 and CDR2: SGHTA and FQGTGA. Here the CDR3 DNA reads TGTGCCAGCTCCCGGGGGCAGGGGGCCTCAACTGAAGCTTTCTTT. Translation: CASSRGQGASTEAFF.

The rearrangement links TRBV6-5 to TRBJ2-5; D is perhaps TRBD2 (7 bases). CDR1 and CDR2 from the germline V gene are MNHEY and SVGAGI. The CDR3 has 14 residues. V lost 7 bases, J lost 3 bases, and 15 bases lay in between. The DNA of the CDR3 is TGTGCCAGCACTCGCGGGGGCCTAAAAGAGACCCAGTACTTC. Its protein product is CASTRGGLKETQYF.

The chain has TRBV5-1 and TRBJ1-2, with D possibly being TRBD1 (6 bases). V was trimmed by 4 bases and J by 6 bases, leaving 22 bases between them. The germline V gene has CDR1 SGHRS and CDR2 YFSETQ. The CDR3 has 16 amino acids. CDR3 protein: CASSQRPGVIGDGYTF. In DNA form, the CDR3 reads TGCGCCAGCAGCCAGCGGCCAGGGGTCATCGGTGATGGCTACACCTTC.

V gene TRBV6-5 combines with J gene TRBJ1-6; 7 positions match TRBD1. The CDR3 totals 14 residues. V gave up 6 bases and J gave up 7 bases; unmatched junction bases: 6. CDR1 is MNHEY, CDR2 SVGAGI, per germline. The CDR3 bases are TGTGCCAGCAGAATGGGACAGACCAATTCACCCCTCCACTTT. It codes for CASRMGQTNSPLHF.

This clone was recorded only once. The chain uses TRBV5-1 and TRBJ2-5; D is undetermined. The CDR3 is 12 amino acids. Germline V gives CDR1 SGHRS, CDR2 YFSETQ. Trimming took 4 bases from V and 0 from J, leaving 4 bases between them. The CDR3 DNA follows: TGCGCCAGCAGCCCAAACCAAGAGACCCAGTACTTC. Protein product: CASSPNQETQYF.

The V call is TRBV7-3, the J call TRBJ1-1; D call uncertain. The CDR3 loop spans 13 amino acids. Trimming cost V 0 bases and J 0 bases, with 2 bases left between them. Germline V CDR1 and CDR2: SGHTA, FQGTGA. For the CDR3, the DNA is TGTGCCAGCAGCTTAACAATGAACACTGAAGCTTTCTTT. This sequence encodes CASSLTMNTEAFF. The variable domain in full, completed from reference TRBV7-3 and TRBJ1-1, reads GAGVSQTPSNKVTEKGKYVELRCDPISGHTALYWYRQSLGQGPEFLIYFQGTGAADDSGLPNDRFFAVRPEGSVSTLKIQRTERGDSAVYLCASSLTMNTEAFFGQGTRLTVV.

V is TRBV3-1 (or the pseudogene TRBV3-2) and J is TRBJ1-3, with no clear D. CDR1 is LGHDT and CDR2 is YNNKEL in the germline V gene (reference sequence). V lost 4 bases, J lost 2 bases, and 12 bases lay in between. The length of the CDR3 is 15 residues. The CDR3 spells CASSLRGGPGNTIYF. As DNA, the CDR3 is TGTGCCAGCAGCCTCCGGGGAGGGCCTGGAAACACCATATATTTT.

This clone has more than one count but fewer than ten. The V and J genes are TRBV19 and TRBJ1-2, with no clear D. Trimming pared 3 bases from V and 4 bases from J, leaving 12 bases between. The V gene's germline CDR1 is LNHDA and CDR2 SQIVND (reference sequence). This CDR3 has 14 residues. This CDR3 is CASSIGPVSYGYTF. As DNA, the CDR3 is TGTGCCAGTAGTATTGGGCCAGTGAGCTATGGCTACACCTTC.

This clone was seen once. The V gene is TRBV5-1, the J gene TRBJ1-3, with D possibly being TRBD1 (5 bases). The ends were cut back, 5 bases at V and 0 bases at J, with 9 bases in the middle. Germline loops: CDR1 SGHRS, CDR2 YFSETQ. The CDR3 covers 14 residues. CDR3 in amino acids: CASSVGVSGNTIYF. As DNA, the CDR3 is TGCGCCAGCAGTGTGGGGGTCTCTGGAAACACCATATATTTT.

The CDR3 loop reads CASSLPGLSTEAFF. CDR3 coding DNA: TGTGCCAGCAGCTTGCCAGGGCTGAGCACTGAAGCTTTCTTT. V usage is TRBV5-4 and J usage is TRBJ1-1; D may be TRBD1 (5 bases). The ends were cut back, 1 base at V and 4 bases at J, with 11 bases in the middle. The germline CDR1 and CDR2 sequences are SGHNT and YYREEE (reference sequence). This CDR3 comprises 14 residues.

The chain carries TRBV7-2 and TRBJ2-2; D is possibly TRBD1 (6 bases). Looked up from germline, CDR1 is SGHTA and CDR2 is FQGNSA. Trimming removed 6 bases from V and 1 base from J, with 12 bases in between. The CDR3 consists of 15 residues. CDR3 protein: CASRKLTGNTGELFF. In nucleotides, the CDR3 is TGTGCCAGCAGAAAGCTGACAGGGAACACCGGGGAGCTGTTTTTT.

This chain connects TRBV5-1 to TRBJ1-6; D is uncertain. The length of the CDR3 is 16 residues. Trimming took off 4 bases at V and 2 bases at J, with 13 bases between the two ends. The germline V gene has CDR1 SGHRS and CDR2 YFSETQ. As DNA, the CDR3 is TGCGCCAGCAGCGCCGGCCAAATGGCCTATAATTCACCCCTCCACTTT. Translation gives CASSAGQMAYNSPLHF.

Only one count was recorded for this clone. V gene TRBV20-1 combines with J gene TRBJ1-5, with D perhaps TRBD1 (5 bases). CDR1 is DFQATT and CDR2 is SNEGSKA in the germline V gene (reference sequence). There are 14 residues in the CDR3. V was clipped by 3 bases and J by 4 bases, with 13 bases between them. This chain's CDR3 is CSASDGAGNQPQHF. The CDR3 region has the DNA TGCAGTGCTAGTGACGGGGCGGGGAATCAGCCCCAGCATTTT.

The CDR3 protein is CAWSAGPDLGAYNEQFF. The CDR3 DNA reads as TGTGCCTGGAGTGCTGGACCGGACCTGGGAGCCTACAATGAGCAGTTCTTC. The chain combines TRBV30 with TRBJ2-1, with D tentatively TRBD2 (5 bases). V was cut by 1 base and J by 2 bases, with 18 bases left in between. This CDR3 region has 17 residues. The germline gives CDR1 GTSNPN, CDR2 SVGIG (reference sequence).

The genes are TRBV6-5 and TRBJ1-2, with TRBD1 identical over 7 bases. Germline V lookup: CDR1 MNHEY, CDR2 SVGAGI. This CDR3 contains 13 residues. The ends lost 4 bases at V and 6 bases at J; junction bases unmatched: 5. CDR3 protein: CASSSQGINGYTF. The DNA of the CDR3 is TGTGCCAGCAGTTCACAGGGGATAAATGGCTACACCTTC.

This clone was detected only a few times. The chain has TRBV2 and TRBJ2-2; weak D call: TRBD1 (5 bases). This CDR3 has 13 amino acids. V gave up 9 bases and J gave up 5 bases, with 13 bases separating them. The germline V gene has CDR1 SNHLY and CDR2 FYNNEI. The CDR3 is CASSWGQTGELFF. CDR3 nucleotides: TGTGCCAGTTCGTGGGGCCAGACCGGGGAGCTGTTTTTT. Based on the CDR3 plus reference TRBV2 and TRBJ2-2, the full variable domain is EPEVTQTPSHQVTQMGQEVILRCVPISNHLYFYWYRQILGQKVEFLVSFYNNEISEKSEIFDDQFSVERPDGSNFTLKIRSTKLEDSAMYFCASSWGQTGELFFGEGSRLTVL.

A single count supports this clone. The chain combines TRBV27 with TRBJ2-1; 9 nucleotides agree with TRBD2. From germline, CDR1 is MNHEY and CDR2 SMNVEV (reference sequence). Germline trimming cut 3 bases from V and 2 bases from J; bases unmatched to any gene: 2. This CDR3 region has 15 residues. The CDR3 DNA sequence: TGTGCCAGCAGTTTGCGCGGGGGGGCCTACAATGAGCAGTTCTTC. Protein sequence: CASSLRGGAYNEQFF.